These 24 T cell receptor beta chains were sequenced from one sample in a study of blood T cell repertoires in COVID-19. Repertoires were generated with immunoSEQ multiplex PCR, while TCRdb's copy carries only in-frame clones and drops some. The sample yields 100,000 to 150,000 clones, roughly 82% seen once. Sequenced input: peripheral blood. The receptors come from a human donor in a cohort sampled during active COVID-19.

J is TRBJ2-3 and V is TRBV3-1 (or the pseudogene TRBV3-2), with D perhaps TRBD2 (6 bases). Looked up from germline, CDR1 is LGHDT and CDR2 is YNNKEL (reference sequence). Between the trimmed V and J ends, which lost 0 bases and 0 bases, there was a span of 10 bases. This CDR3 comprises 16 residues. The CDR3 is CASSQDASGSTDTQYF. The DNA of the CDR3 is TGTGCCAGCAGCCAAGACGCGAGCGGGAGCACAGATACGCAGTATTTT.

The J gene is TRBJ2-3, the V gene TRBV15, with a tentative D call TRBD1 (6 bases). This CDR3 contains 14 residues. The germline CDR1 and CDR2 sequences are LNHNV and YYDKDF (reference sequence). V shed 0 bases and J shed 11 bases, with 15 bases lying between them. CDR3 residues: CATSRDQGQDQQYF. In nucleotides, the CDR3 is TGTGCCACCAGCAGAGATCAGGGGCAGGACCAGCAGTATTTT.

This chain connects TRBV28 to TRBJ2-7; tentative D call: TRBD1 (6 bases). Germline assignment: CDR1 MDHEN and CDR2 SYDVKM. The length of the CDR3 is 11 residues. V was trimmed by 10 bases and J by 2 bases, leaving 9 bases between them. In nucleotides, the CDR3 is TGTGCCACTGGACAGACCTACGAGCAGTACTTC. Translating it yields CATGQTYEQYF.

The chain has TRBV28 and TRBJ1-2; D is uncertain. Germline CDR1 MDHEN, CDR2 SYDVKM. CDR3 length equals 12 residues. The germline V and J ends were trimmed by 2 bases and 4 bases, with 5 bases remaining between them. This CDR3 is CASSLTVYGYTF. CDR3 nucleotides: TGTGCCAGCAGTTTAACAGTCTATGGCTACACCTTC.

The rearrangement links TRBV5-5 to TRBJ1-5, with D possibly matching TRBD1 (6 bases). Germline assignment: CDR1 SGHKS and CDR2 YYEKEE (reference sequence). The CDR3 sequence is 15 residues long. V lost 4 bases and J lost 0, with 11 bases in between. Here the CDR3 reads CASSAQGYSNQPQHF. The CDR3 nucleotides are TGTGCCAGCAGCGCACAGGGTTATAGCAATCAGCCCCAGCATTTT.

The rearrangement links TRBV6-5 to TRBJ2-7; D may be TRBD2 (5 bases). Trimming removed 5 bases from V and 2 bases from J, with 16 bases in between. CDR1 is MNHEY and CDR2 is SVGAGI in the germline V gene. The CDR3 extends over 15 amino acids. The CDR3 nucleotides read TGTGCCAGCAGTCTTAGCGACCCCCAAACCTACGAGCAGTACTTC. This sequence encodes CASSLSDPQTYEQYF.

This clone has a handful of counts. For the CDR3, the DNA is TGCGCCAGCAGCTTGGCCCTTGGCGGGAGTAGGAGCACAGATACGCAGTATTTT. This translates into CASSLALGGSRSTDTQYF. The chain recombines TRBV5-1 with TRBJ2-3; 7 positions match TRBD2. The ends lost 0 bases at V and 0 bases at J; junction bases unmatched: 10. From germline, CDR1 is SGHRS and CDR2 YFSETQ. The CDR3 has 18 amino acids.

This chain links TRBV3-1 (or the pseudogene TRBV3-2) with TRBJ2-5; 7 bases are shared with TRBD2. The CDR3 length is 15 residues. Trimming cost V 4 bases and J 3 bases; bases outside gene matches: 8. CDR1 LGHDT and CDR2 YNNKEL come from the germline V gene (reference sequence). DNA for the CDR3: TGTGCCAGCAGCCTCTTAGCGGGTACGAAAGAGACCCAGTACTTC. This encodes CASSLLAGTKETQYF.

The chain carries TRBV28 and TRBJ2-5; D is possibly TRBD2 (6 bases). V gave up 4 bases and J gave up 5 bases, with 17 bases separating them. Germline CDR1 MDHEN, CDR2 SYDVKM. The CDR3 is 15 amino acids. This CDR3 reads CASSSRGGAKETQYF. The CDR3 bases are TGTGCCAGCAGTTCCAGAGGAGGGGCGAAGGAGACCCAGTACTTC.

The V call is TRBV28, the J call TRBJ1-1; D is possibly TRBD1 (6 bases). Trimming took off 6 bases at V and 7 bases at J, with 12 bases between the two ends. The CDR3 spans 12 residues. Germline CDR1 reads MDHEN; CDR2 reads SYDVKM. CDR3 amino acids: CASRRQELEAFF. The CDR3 coding sequence is TGTGCCAGCAGACGACAGGAGCTTGAAGCTTTCTTT.

J is TRBJ1-2 and V is TRBV2; possibly TRBD1 for D (5 bases). In germline, CDR1 is SNHLY, CDR2 FYNNEI. This CDR3 contains 12 residues. V lost 8 bases, J lost 8 bases, and 15 bases lay in between. CDR3 DNA sequence: TGTGCCAGCTTTCCAGGGCCCTGGGGCTACACCTTC. Its protein product is CASFPGPWGYTF.

The chain combines TRBV2 with TRBJ1-5; D possibly corresponds to TRBD1 (5 bases). This CDR3 region has 15 residues. V was trimmed by 7 bases and J by 5 bases, leaving 18 bases between them. Germline V CDR1 and CDR2: SNHLY, FYNNEI. CDR3 in amino acids: CASTKTGVVDQPQHF. CDR3 bases: TGTGCCAGCACCAAAACGGGGGTTGTCGATCAGCCCCAGCATTTT.

The CDR3 loop is CASSYRYRVQPQHF. The CDR3 region has the DNA TGTGCCAGCAGTTACAGATACAGGGTGCAGCCCCAGCATTTT. The chain has TRBV6-2 or TRBV6-3 and TRBJ1-5, with D perhaps matching TRBD1 (6 bases). V was pared by 2 bases and J by 7 bases, with 12 bases between. This CDR3 contains 14 residues. The germline gives CDR1 MNHEY, CDR2 SVGEGT.

This clone was seen a single time. This chain joins TRBV21-1 and TRBJ2-1; the table's D call, TRBD1, was not checked against the DNA. TRBV21-1 counts as a pseudogene. The CDR3 sequence is 17 residues long. CDR3 region: CASRTGQPETTYNEQFF. The CDR3 DNA sequence: TGTGCCAGCCGGACAGGGCAACCTGAAACCACCTACAATGAGCAGTTCTTC.

The chain is built from TRBV19 and TRBJ1-2; 7 nucleotides match TRBD1. This CDR3 region has 11 residues. The trim removed 7 bases at V and 8 bases at J, leaving 4 bases unmatched. Germline CDR1 is LNHDA and CDR2 is SQIVND (reference sequence). The chain's CDR3 is CASTNRGGYTF. The DNA for the CDR3 is TGTGCCAGTACAAACAGGGGAGGCTACACCTTC. The whole variable domain, filled in from reference TRBV19 and TRBJ1-2, reads DGGITQSPKYLFRKEGQNVTLSCEQNLNHDAMYWYRQDPGQGLRLIYYSQIVNDFQKGDIAEGYSVSREKKESFPLTVTSAQKNPTAFYLCASTNRGGYTFGSGTRLTVV.

This clone has only one observation. The chain has TRBV27 and TRBJ1-2, with TRBD1 identical over 10 bases. From germline, CDR1 is MNHEY and CDR2 SMNVEV (reference sequence). This CDR3 is 16 amino acids long. J lost 5 bases, V lost 8 bases, and 14 bases had no gene match. The CDR3 here is CASRTISGTGVYGYTF. CDR3 coding DNA: TGTGCCAGCCGAACCATCTCCGGGACAGGGGTTTATGGCTACACCTTC.

This chain connects TRBV19 to TRBJ1-3; weak D call: TRBD1 (6 bases). Germline CDR1 reads LNHDA; CDR2 reads SQIVND (reference sequence). Trimming cost V 2 bases and J 0 bases, with 8 bases left between them. The CDR3 sequence is 15 residues long. The CDR3 loop is CASSIRDNSGNTIYF. CDR3 bases: TGTGCCAGTAGTATACGGGACAACTCTGGAAACACCATATATTTT.

The genes are TRBV18 and TRBJ1-6, with a weak D call TRBD1 (6 bases). Trimming took off 0 bases at V and 4 bases at J, with 10 bases between the two ends. Germline V gives CDR1 KGHSH, CDR2 LQKENI. This CDR3 contains 16 residues. The CDR3 DNA sequence: TGTGCCAGCTCACCACCGGGGACACCTTATAATTCACCCCTCCACTTT. This sequence encodes CASSPPGTPYNSPLHF.

V gene TRBV6-2 or TRBV6-3 combines with J gene TRBJ2-7, with 8 bases lining up with TRBD2. CDR1 is MNHEY and CDR2 is SVGEGT in the germline V gene. V gave up 4 bases and J gave up 3 bases; unmatched junction bases: 8. The CDR3 is 15 residues long. The CDR3 DNA is TGTGCCAGCAGTTTCCCGGCGGGAGGTCGCTACGAGCAGTACTTC. Its protein product is CASSFPAGGRYEQYF.

This chain uses TRBV7-9 with TRBJ2-1; possibly TRBD2 for D (6 bases). This CDR3 spans 14 amino acids. V lost 7 bases and J lost 9, with 19 bases in between. The germline V gene encodes CDR1 SEHNR and CDR2 FQNEAQ (reference sequence). The CDR3 region is CASTSLGGVGEQFF. DNA for the CDR3: TGTGCCAGCACCTCCCTGGGGGGAGTCGGTGAGCAGTTCTTC.

This rearrangement joins TRBV27 to TRBJ2-1; D might be TRBD1 (6 bases). The CDR3 covers 15 residues. The germline V gene has CDR1 MNHEY and CDR2 SMNVEV (reference sequence). Trimming took 3 bases from V and 3 from J, leaving 12 bases between them. CDR3 coding DNA: TGTGCCAGCAGTTTTTTTGCCAGGGGCTACAATGAGCAGTTCTTC. It yields the protein CASSFFARGYNEQFF.

The chain couples TRBV7-9 to TRBJ2-7, with 11 bases fitting TRBD2. The V gene's germline CDR1 is SEHNR and CDR2 FQNEAQ (reference sequence). V dropped 2 bases and J dropped 7; count of bases not matched to a gene: 1. This CDR3 region has 13 residues. As DNA, the CDR3 is TGTGCCAGCAGCTTATTAGCGGGAGGGGAGCAGTACTTC. As protein: CASSLLAGGEQYF.

This chain connects TRBV5-5 to TRBJ2-5; D unresolved. The V gene lost 0 bases and the J gene lost 4 bases, with 16 bases spanning the gap. CDR3 length equals 16 residues. Germline V CDR1 and CDR2: SGHKS, YYEKEE (reference sequence). CDR3 sequence: CASSLAFGPGGETQYF. For the CDR3, the DNA is TGTGCCAGCAGCTTGGCCTTTGGTCCGGGTGGAGAGACCCAGTACTTC.

This clone was seen a single time. CDR3 residues: CASTPGVGNQPQHF. The CDR3 nucleotides read TGTGCCAGCACCCCGGGGGTCGGGAATCAGCCCCAGCATTTT. This sequence joins TRBV5-5 and TRBJ1-5; perhaps TRBD1 as D (5 bases). The CDR3 length is 14 residues. Germline CDR1 is SGHKS and CDR2 is YYEKEE (reference sequence). V shed 6 bases and J shed 4 bases, with 14 bases lying between them.